Listed here is a single TCR beta chain. Donors showed nominal health when sampled, although they likely had unrecorded immune exposures. These data belong to a study of cytomegalovirus exposure and HLA in healthy donors. In the PCR, 60 Vbeta and 13 Jbeta primers were used. Profiling relied on immunoSEQ multiplex PCR, and the TCRdb table lists in-frame clones only, not all of them. The sample shows 60,000 to 85,000 clones, roughly two thirds of them seen only once. V was cut by 5 bases and J by 4 bases, with 11 bases left in between. This CDR3 has 14 residues. Germline CDR1 is LNHDA and CDR2 is SQIVND (reference sequence).

This clonotype originated in a man aged 55 to 70 in good health and CMV-seropositive. The sequencing input was PBMCs. The chain uses TRBV19 and TRBJ1-4; D perhaps matches TRBD1 (6 bases). The CDR3 loop reads CASSGQHLNEKLFF. CDR3 nucleotides: TGTGCCAGTAGTGGACAGCATCTTAATGAAAAACTGTTTTTT. Looking up the rest from reference TRBV19 and TRBJ1-4 gives the full variable domain: DGGITQSPKYLFRKEGQNVTLSCEQNLNHDAMYWYRQDPGQGLRLIYYSQIVNDFQKGDIAEGYSVSREKKESFPLTVTSAQKNPTAFYLCASSGQHLNEKLFFGSGTQLSVL.